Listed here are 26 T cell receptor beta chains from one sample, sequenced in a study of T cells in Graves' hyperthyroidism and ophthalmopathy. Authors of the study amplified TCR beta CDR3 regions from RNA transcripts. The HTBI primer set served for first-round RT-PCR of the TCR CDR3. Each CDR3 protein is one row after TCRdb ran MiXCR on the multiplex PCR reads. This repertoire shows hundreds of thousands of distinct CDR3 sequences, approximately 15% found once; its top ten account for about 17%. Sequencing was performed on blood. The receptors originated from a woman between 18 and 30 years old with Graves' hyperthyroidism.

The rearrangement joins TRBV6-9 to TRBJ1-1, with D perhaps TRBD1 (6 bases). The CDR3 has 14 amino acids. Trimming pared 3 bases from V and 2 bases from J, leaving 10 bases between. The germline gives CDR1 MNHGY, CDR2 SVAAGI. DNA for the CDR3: TGTGCCAGCAGTTACTTGGACAGAAACACTGAAGCTTTCTTT. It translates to CASSYLDRNTEAFF.

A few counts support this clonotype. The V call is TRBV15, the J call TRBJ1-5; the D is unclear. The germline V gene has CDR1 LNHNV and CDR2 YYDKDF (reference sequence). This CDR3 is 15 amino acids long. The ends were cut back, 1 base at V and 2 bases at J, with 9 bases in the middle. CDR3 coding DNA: TGTGCCACCAGCAGAGGGGAGGAAGGCAATCAGCCCCAGCATTTT. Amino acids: CATSRGEEGNQPQHF.

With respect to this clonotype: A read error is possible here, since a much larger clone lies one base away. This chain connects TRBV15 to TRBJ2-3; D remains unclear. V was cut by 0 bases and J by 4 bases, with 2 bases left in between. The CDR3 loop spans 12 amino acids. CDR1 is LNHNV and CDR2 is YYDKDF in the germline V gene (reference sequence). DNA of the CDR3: TGTGCCACCAGCAGAGAGTCAGATACGCAGTATTTT. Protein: CATSRESDTQYF.

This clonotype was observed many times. This CDR3 is CASSPIGTGVDEAFF. CDR3 coding DNA: TGTGCCAGCAGCCCCATCGGGACAGGGGTGGATGAAGCTTTCTTT. The rearrangement joins TRBV11-2 to TRBJ1-1, with 10 nucleotides matching TRBD1. V was pared by 5 bases and J by 7 bases, with 10 bases of the junction left unmatched. CDR3 length: 15 amino acids. CDR1 and CDR2 (germline): SGHAT, FQNNGV.

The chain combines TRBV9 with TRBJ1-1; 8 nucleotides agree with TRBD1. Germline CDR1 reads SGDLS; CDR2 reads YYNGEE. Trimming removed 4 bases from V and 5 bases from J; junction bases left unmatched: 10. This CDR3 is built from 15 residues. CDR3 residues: CASSPMTGERTEAFF. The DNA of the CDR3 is TGTGCCAGCAGCCCGATGACAGGGGAGAGGACTGAAGCTTTCTTT.

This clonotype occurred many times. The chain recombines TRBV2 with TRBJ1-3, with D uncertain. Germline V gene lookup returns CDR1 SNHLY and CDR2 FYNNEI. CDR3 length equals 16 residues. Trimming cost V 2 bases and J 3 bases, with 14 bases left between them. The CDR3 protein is CASSERTGQSGNTIYF. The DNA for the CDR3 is TGTGCCAGCAGTGAAAGGACGGGCCAGAGTGGAAACACCATATATTTT.

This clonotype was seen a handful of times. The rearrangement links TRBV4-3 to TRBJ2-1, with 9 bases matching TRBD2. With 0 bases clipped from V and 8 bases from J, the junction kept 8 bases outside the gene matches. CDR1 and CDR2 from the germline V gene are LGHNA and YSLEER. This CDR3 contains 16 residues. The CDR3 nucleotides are TGCGCCAGCAGCCAAGATCTAGCGGGGTTCGTAGATGAGCAGTTCTTC. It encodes CASSQDLAGFVDEQFF.

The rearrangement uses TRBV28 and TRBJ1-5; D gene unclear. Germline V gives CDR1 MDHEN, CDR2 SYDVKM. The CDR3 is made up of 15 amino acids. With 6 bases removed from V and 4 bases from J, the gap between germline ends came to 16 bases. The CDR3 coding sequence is TGTGCCAGCAGGGACGGAGGTGCGGGTAATCAGCCCCAGCATTTT. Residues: CASRDGGAGNQPQHF.

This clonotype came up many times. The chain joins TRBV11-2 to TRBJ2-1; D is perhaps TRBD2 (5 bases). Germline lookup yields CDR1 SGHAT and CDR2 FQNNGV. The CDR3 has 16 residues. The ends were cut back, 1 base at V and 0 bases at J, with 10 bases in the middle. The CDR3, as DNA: TGTGCCAGCAGCTTAGGGGTTGGGAGCTCCTACAATGAGCAGTTCTTC. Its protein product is CASSLGVGSSYNEQFF.

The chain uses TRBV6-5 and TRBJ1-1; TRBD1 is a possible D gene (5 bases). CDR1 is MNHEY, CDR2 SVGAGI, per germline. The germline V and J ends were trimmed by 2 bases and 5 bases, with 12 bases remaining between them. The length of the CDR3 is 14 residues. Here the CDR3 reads CASSYLAWGTEAFF. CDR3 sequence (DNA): TGTGCCAGCAGTTACCTCGCTTGGGGGACTGAAGCTTTCTTT.

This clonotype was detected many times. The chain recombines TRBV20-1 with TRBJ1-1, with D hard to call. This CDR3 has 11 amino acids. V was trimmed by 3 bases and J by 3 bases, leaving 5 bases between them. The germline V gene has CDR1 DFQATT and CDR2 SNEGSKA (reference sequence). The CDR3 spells CSARRDTEAFF. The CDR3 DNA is TGCAGTGCTAGGAGAGACACTGAAGCTTTCTTT.

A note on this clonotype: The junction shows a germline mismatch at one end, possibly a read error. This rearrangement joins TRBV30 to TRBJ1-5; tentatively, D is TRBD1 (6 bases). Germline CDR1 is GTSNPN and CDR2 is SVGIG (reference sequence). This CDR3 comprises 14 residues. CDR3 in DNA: TGTGCCTGGAGTAGCGGACAGAACAATCAGCCCCAGCGTTTT. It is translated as CAWSSGQNNQPQRF. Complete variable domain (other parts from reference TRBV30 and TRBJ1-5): SQTIHQWPATLVQPVGSPLSLECTVEGTSNPNLYWYRQAAGRGLQLLFYSVGIGQISSEVPQNLSASRPQDRQFILSSKKLLLSDSGFYLCAWSSGQNNQPQRFGDGTRLSIL.

DNA for the CDR3: TGCAGTGCCAATGCAGAAACCTACGAGCAGTACTTC. Its protein product is CSANAETYEQYF. The rearrangement joins TRBV20-1 to TRBJ2-7; D is ambiguous. Germline V gene data show CDR1 as DFQATT and CDR2 as SNEGSKA (reference sequence). V was cut by 6 bases and J by 2 bases, with 11 bases left in between. CDR3 length equals 12 residues.

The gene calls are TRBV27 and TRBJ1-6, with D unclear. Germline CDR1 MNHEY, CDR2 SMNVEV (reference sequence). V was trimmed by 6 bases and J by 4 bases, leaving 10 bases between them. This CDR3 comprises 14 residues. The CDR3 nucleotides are TGTGCCAGCAGGCCGACCGTATATAATTCACCCCTCCACTTT. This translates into CASRPTVYNSPLHF.

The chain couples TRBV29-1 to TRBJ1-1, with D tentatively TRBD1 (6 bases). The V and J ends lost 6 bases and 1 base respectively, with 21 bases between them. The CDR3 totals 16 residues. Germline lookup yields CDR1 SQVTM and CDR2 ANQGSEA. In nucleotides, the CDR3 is TGCAGCGTGGGATGGTCGAACAGGGATCAGAACACTGAAGCTTTCTTT. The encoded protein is CSVGWSNRDQNTEAFF.

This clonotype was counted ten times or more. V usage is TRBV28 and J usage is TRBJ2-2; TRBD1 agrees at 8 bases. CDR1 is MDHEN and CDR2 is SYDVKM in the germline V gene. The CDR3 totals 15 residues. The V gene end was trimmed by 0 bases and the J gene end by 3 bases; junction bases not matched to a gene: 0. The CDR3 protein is CASSLWDRDTGELFF. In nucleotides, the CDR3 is TGTGCCAGCAGTTTATGGGACAGGGACACCGGGGAGCTGTTTTTT.

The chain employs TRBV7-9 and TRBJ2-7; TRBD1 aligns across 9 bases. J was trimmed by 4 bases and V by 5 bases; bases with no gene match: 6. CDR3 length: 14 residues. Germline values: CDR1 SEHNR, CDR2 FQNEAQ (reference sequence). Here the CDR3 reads CASSKPGQGYEQYF. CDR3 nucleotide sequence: TGTGCCAGCAGCAAACCGGGACAGGGTTACGAGCAGTACTTC.

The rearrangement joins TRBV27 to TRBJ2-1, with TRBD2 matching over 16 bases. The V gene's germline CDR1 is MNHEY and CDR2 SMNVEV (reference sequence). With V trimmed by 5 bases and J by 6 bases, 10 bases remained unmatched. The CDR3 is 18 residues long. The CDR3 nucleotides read TGTGCCAGCAGTGGTCCCGGGACTAGCGGGAGGGCCCGCAATGAGCAGTTCTTC. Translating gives CASSGPGTSGRARNEQFF.

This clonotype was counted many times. Here the CDR3 reads CASALGWGTLSYEQYF. CDR3 bases: TGTGCCAGCGCTCTAGGGTGGGGGACACTCTCCTACGAGCAGTACTTC. V and J are TRBV6-2 or TRBV6-3 and TRBJ2-7, with a possible D match to TRBD1 (6 bases). The CDR3 has 16 amino acids. V dropped 8 bases and J dropped 0 bases, with 20 bases sitting between them. Germline V gives CDR1 MNHEY, CDR2 SVGEGT.

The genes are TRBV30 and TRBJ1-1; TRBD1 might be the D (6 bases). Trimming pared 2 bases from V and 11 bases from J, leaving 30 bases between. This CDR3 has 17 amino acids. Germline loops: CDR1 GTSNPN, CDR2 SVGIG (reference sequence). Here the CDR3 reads CAWSPRPGVRGGVMAFF. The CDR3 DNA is TGTGCCTGGAGTCCACGCCCTGGGGTCAGGGGTGGGGTAATGGCTTTCTTT.

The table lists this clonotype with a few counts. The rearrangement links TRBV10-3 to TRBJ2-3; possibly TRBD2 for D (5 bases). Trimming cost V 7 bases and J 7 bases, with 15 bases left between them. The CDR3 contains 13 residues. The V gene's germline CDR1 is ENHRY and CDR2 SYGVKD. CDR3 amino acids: CAITETLAHTQYF. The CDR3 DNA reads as TGTGCCATCACCGAGACTTTAGCGCATACGCAGTATTTT.

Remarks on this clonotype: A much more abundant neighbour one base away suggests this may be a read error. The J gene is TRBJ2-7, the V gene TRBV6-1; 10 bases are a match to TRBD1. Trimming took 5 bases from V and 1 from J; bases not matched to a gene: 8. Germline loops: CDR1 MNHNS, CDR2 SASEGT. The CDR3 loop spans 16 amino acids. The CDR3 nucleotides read TGTGCCAGCAGTCCCCTCCTGGGACAGGGGTCCTACGAGCAGTACTTC. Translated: CASSPLLGQGSYEQYF.

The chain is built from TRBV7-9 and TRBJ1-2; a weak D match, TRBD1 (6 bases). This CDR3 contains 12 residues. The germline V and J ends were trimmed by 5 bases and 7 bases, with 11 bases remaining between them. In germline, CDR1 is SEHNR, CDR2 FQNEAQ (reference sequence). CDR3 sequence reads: CASSITGIGYTF. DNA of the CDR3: TGTGCCAGCAGCATAACAGGGATTGGCTACACCTTC.

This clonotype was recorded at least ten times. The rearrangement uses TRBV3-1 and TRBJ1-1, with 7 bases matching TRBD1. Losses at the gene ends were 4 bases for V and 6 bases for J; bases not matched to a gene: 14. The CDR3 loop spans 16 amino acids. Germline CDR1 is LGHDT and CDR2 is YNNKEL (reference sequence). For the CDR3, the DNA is TGTGCCAGCAGCCCGATGGGGTCAGGGGGAGGGTCTGAAGCTTTCTTT. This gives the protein CASSPMGSGGGSEAFF.

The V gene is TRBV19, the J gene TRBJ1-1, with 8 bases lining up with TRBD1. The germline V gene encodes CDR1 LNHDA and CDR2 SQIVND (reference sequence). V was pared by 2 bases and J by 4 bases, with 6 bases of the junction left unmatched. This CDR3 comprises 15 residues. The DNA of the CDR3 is TGTGCCAGTAGTATACGGACAGGGCTAGGCACTGAAGCTTTCTTT. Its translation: CASSIRTGLGTEAFF.

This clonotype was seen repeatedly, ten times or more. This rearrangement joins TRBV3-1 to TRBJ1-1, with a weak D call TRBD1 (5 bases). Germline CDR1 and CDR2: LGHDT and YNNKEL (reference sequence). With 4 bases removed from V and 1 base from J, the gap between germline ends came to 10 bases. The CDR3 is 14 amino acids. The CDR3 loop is CASSLTDSNTEAFF. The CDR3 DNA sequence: TGTGCCAGCAGCCTGACAGATTCGAACACTGAAGCTTTCTTT.